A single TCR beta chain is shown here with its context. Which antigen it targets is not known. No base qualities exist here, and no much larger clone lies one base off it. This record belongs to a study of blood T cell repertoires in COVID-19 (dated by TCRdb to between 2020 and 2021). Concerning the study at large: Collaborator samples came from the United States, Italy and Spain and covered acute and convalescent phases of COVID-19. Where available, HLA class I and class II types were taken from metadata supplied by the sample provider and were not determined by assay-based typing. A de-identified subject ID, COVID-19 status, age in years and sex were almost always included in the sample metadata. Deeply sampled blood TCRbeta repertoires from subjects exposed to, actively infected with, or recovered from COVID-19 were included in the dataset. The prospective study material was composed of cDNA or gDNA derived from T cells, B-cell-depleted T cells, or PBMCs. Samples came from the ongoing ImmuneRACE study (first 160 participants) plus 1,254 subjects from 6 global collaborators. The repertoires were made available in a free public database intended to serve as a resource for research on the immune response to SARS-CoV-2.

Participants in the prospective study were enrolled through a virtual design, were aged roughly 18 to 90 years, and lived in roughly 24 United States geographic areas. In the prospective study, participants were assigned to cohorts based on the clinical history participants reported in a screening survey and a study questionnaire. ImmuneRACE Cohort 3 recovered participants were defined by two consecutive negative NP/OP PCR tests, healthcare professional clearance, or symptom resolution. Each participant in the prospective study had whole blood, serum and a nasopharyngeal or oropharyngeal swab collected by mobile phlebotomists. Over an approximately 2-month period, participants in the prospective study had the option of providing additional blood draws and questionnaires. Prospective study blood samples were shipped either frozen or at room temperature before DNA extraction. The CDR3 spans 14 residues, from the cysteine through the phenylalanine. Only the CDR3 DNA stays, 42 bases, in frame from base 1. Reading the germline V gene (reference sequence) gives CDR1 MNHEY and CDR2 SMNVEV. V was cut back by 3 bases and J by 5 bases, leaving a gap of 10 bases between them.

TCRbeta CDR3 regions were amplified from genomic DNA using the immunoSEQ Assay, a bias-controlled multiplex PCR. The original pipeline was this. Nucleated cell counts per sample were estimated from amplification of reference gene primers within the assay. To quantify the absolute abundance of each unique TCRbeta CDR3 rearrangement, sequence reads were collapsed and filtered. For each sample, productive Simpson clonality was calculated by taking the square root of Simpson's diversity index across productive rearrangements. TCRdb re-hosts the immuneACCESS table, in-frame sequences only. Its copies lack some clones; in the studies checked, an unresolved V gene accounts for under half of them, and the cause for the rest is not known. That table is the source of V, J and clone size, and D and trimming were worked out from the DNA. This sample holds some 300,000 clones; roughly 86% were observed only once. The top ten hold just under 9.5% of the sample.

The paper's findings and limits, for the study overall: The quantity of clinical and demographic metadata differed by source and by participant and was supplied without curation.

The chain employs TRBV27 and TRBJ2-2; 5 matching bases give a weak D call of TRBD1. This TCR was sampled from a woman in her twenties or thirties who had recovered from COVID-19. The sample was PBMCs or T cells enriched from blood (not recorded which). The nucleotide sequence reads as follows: TGTGCCAGCAGTTTCGGTGGGGCTACCGGGGAGCTGTTTTTT. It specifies CASSFGGATGELFF.